This paragraph reports one T cell receptor (beta chain). This specimen belongs to a study of blood T cell repertoires in COVID-19. Study background: The United States, Italy and Spain supplied acute and convalescent COVID-19 samples.

With 3 bases clipped from V and 6 bases from J, the junction kept 9 bases outside the gene matches. CDR1 is SGHTA and CDR2 is FQGNSA in the germline V gene. This CDR3 is 16 amino acids long. Under the authors' procedure: Amplification of reference gene primers was used by the study to estimate nucleated cell counts. TCRdb's copy holds only in-frame clones and misses some; the assay was immunoSEQ multiplex PCR. That table furnishes V, J and clone size, whereas the DNA furnished D and trimming. The table has around 150,000 clones, approximately 90% seen once. The rearrangement joins TRBV7-2 to TRBJ2-2; 8 bases agree with TRBD2. This clonotype originated in a man younger than 35 with acute or convalescent COVID-19. Material: peripheral blood. The CDR3 region is CASSFGLARSSGELFF. Here the CDR3 DNA reads TGTGCCAGCAGCTTCGGACTAGCCCGTTCGTCCGGGGAGCTGTTTTTT. Full variable domain (missing parts from reference TRBV7-2 and TRBJ2-2): GAGVSQSPSNKVTEKGKDVELRCDPISGHTALYWYRQSLGQGLEFLIYFQGNSAPDKSGLPSDRFSAERTGGSVSTLTIQRTQQEDSAVYLCASSFGLARSSGELFFGEGSRLTVL.